This TCR beta chain is drawn from a study of CD8+ T cells in alopecia areata. It was cDNA, reverse transcribed from extracted RNA, that served as the sequencing template. Sequencing was performed with immunoSEQ multiplex PCR; in TCRdb, only in-frame clones are kept and a portion is missing. The sample holds more than 250,000 clones, and no clone turns up only once. Study findings and constraints: Higher clonality and more expanded CD8+ clones appeared in lesional than normal scalp.

The sorting of pooled cutaneous lymph node cells relied on CD4, CD8alpha, NKG2D, NKG2ACE and other markers. The CDR3 has 17 amino acids. V dropped 0 bases and J dropped 1 base, with 13 bases sitting between them. Germline loops: CDR1 NSHNY, CDR2 SYGAGN. With respect to this clone: The antigen is not known. Gene labels here are mouse ones. The read is 4 residues too short to cover the CDR3 end, so that end is filled in from the germline J gene.

The sequenced sample consisted of CD4+ T cells sorted from a lymph node. This TCR was sampled from a C3H/HeJ mouse with alopecia areata. Strain MHC haplotype: H2-k. The genes are TRBV13-1 and TRBJ2-2; maybe TRBD2 (6 bases). CDR3: CASSDAGWGRNTGQLYF. The sequenced part of the CDR3 DNA is TGTGCCAGCAGTGATGCAGGGTGGGGGAGAAACACCGGG.